The 14 T cell receptor beta chains given below trace back to one sample, sequenced in a study of cytomegalovirus exposure and HLA in healthy donors. Sequencing was performed with immunoSEQ multiplex PCR; in TCRdb, only in-frame clones are kept and a portion is missing. Among under 250,000 clones listed, 87% were seen once. The specimen sequenced was PBMCs. The receptor set was obtained from a woman between 18 and 30 years old in good health and CMV-seropositive.

The rearrangement uses TRBV30 and TRBJ2-3; TRBD1 is a possible D gene (6 bases). Germline CDR1 GTSNPN, CDR2 SVGIG (reference sequence). This CDR3 region has 14 residues. The V gene lost 0 bases and the J gene lost 3 bases, with 10 bases spanning the gap. The CDR3: CAWSVDSLTDTQYF. DNA for the CDR3: TGTGCCTGGAGTGTGGACAGCTTGACAGATACGCAGTATTTT. Based on the CDR3 plus reference TRBV30 and TRBJ2-3, the full variable domain is SQTIHQWPATLVQPVGSPLSLECTVEGTSNPNLYWYRQAAGRGLQLLFYSVGIGQISSEVPQNLSASRPQDRQFILSSKKLLLSDSGFYLCAWSVDSLTDTQYFGPGTRLTVL.

V gene TRBV6-1 combines with J gene TRBJ2-5; possibly TRBD1 for D (5 bases). V was pared by 8 bases and J by 3 bases, with 10 bases between. This CDR3 contains 12 residues. Germline V lookup: CDR1 MNHNS, CDR2 SASEGT. CDR3 loop: CASAPTEETQYF. In DNA, the CDR3 is TGTGCCAGCGCCCCGACAGAAGAGACCCAGTACTTC.

This chain uses TRBV5-1 with TRBJ2-1; D not certain. Trimming took 0 bases from V and 6 from J, leaving 10 bases between them. The CDR3 consists of 14 residues. Germline V gene data show CDR1 as SGHRS and CDR2 as YFSETQ. As DNA, the CDR3 is TGCGCCAGCAGCTTGGCCGGCGGTTTCAATGAGCAGTTCTTC. Its translation is CASSLAGGFNEQFF.

The rearrangement uses TRBV30 and TRBJ2-7; 7 nucleotides match TRBD2. From germline, CDR1 is GTSNPN and CDR2 SVGIG (reference sequence). The trim removed 4 bases at V and 4 bases at J, leaving 19 bases unmatched. The CDR3 sequence is 17 residues long. The CDR3 loop is CAWNPPRFRDYRYEQYF. In DNA, the CDR3 is TGTGCCTGGAATCCCCCGAGATTCCGGGACTACAGGTACGAGCAGTACTTC.

V usage is TRBV2 and J usage is TRBJ1-2, with D uncertain. This CDR3 region has 12 residues. V was shortened by 4 bases and J by 7 bases, with 10 bases between the two germline ends. Germline assignment: CDR1 SNHLY and CDR2 FYNNEI. CDR3 bases: TGTGCCAGCAGTGGGACCGGAGGTGGCTACACCTTC. It translates to CASSGTGGGYTF.

This sequence joins TRBV9 and TRBJ2-1, with 11 bases matching TRBD2. Germline loops: CDR1 SGDLS, CDR2 YYNGEE. Trimming at V came to 4 bases and at J to 0 bases, leaving 6 bases not matched to a gene. The CDR3 extends over 17 amino acids. CDR3 region: CASSFGTSGLSYNEQFF. In nucleotides, the CDR3 is TGTGCCAGCAGCTTCGGGACTAGCGGCCTCTCCTACAATGAGCAGTTCTTC.

CDR3 region: CASSWTRGTGNTIYF. In DNA, the CDR3 is TGTGCCAGCAGCTGGACCAGGGGTACTGGAAACACCATATATTTT. This chain uses TRBV13 with TRBJ1-3, with D perhaps TRBD1 (6 bases). The CDR3 has 15 amino acids. Germline assignment: CDR1 PRHDT and CDR2 FYEKMQ (reference sequence). Trimming left V 4 bases short and J 2 bases short, with 12 bases between.

This rearrangement joins TRBV7-6 to TRBJ1-2, with 7 positions matching TRBD1. J was trimmed by 4 bases and V by 2 bases; bases with no gene match: 7. The CDR3 extends over 15 amino acids. CDR1 is SGHVS and CDR2 is FNYEAQ in the germline V gene. CDR3: CASSLSDRDAYGYTF. DNA for the CDR3: TGTGCCAGCAGCTTATCCGACAGGGACGCCTATGGCTACACCTTC.

This clone was found a few times. The chain has TRBV19 and TRBJ2-7; D is undetermined. Trimming stripped 1 base from V and 3 bases from J, with 13 bases between. Germline-derived CDR1 and CDR2 are LNHDA and SQIVND (reference sequence). This CDR3 has 15 residues. This CDR3 is CASSIADTLVYEQYF. CDR3 sequence (DNA): TGTGCCAGTAGTATAGCAGACACCCTTGTCTACGAGCAGTACTTC.

V and J are TRBV10-1 and TRBJ1-5; D gene ambiguous. Germline lookup yields CDR1 WNHNN and CDR2 SYGVQD (reference sequence). V was shortened by 3 bases and J by 6 bases, with 9 bases between the two germline ends. CDR3 length equals 13 residues. The CDR3 loop is CASSDYGSQPQHF. The CDR3 region has the DNA TGCGCCAGCAGTGATTACGGTTCTCAGCCCCAGCATTTT.

V and J are TRBV7-9 and TRBJ2-7; the match to TRBD1 covers 8 bases. The junction had 5 bases not matched to a gene; V was cut back by 4 bases and J by 3 bases. This CDR3 comprises 14 residues. Germline values: CDR1 SEHNR, CDR2 FQNEAQ (reference sequence). The CDR3 DNA reads TGTGCCAGCAGCTCCGGACAGGGAGACTACGAGCAGTACTTC. Residues: CASSSGQGDYEQYF.

The rearrangement joins TRBV4-2 to TRBJ2-3; 10 bases match TRBD2. V shed 4 bases, J shed 0 bases, and the junction held 10 bases outside the gene matches. This CDR3 comprises 18 residues. CDR1 and CDR2 (germline): LGHNA, YNFKEQ. For the CDR3, the DNA is TGTGCCAGCAGCCCTCTACTCATGACTAGCGGGAGCACAGATACGCAGTATTTT. Translating gives CASSPLLMTSGSTDTQYF.

This chain links TRBV5-1 with TRBJ2-4, with 7 bases matching TRBD2. The germline V gene encodes CDR1 SGHRS and CDR2 YFSETQ. The CDR3 totals 15 residues. Trimming took 0 bases from V and 8 from J; bases not matched to a gene: 8. CDR3 DNA sequence: TGCGCCAGCAGCTTGGCCACTAGCGCCCTAGACATTCAGTACTTC. This encodes CASSLATSALDIQYF.

J is TRBJ1-2 and V is TRBV2; D is ambiguous. Deletions cut 4 bases from V and 6 bases from J, with 12 bases between. The CDR3 has 13 residues. Germline assignment: CDR1 SNHLY and CDR2 FYNNEI. For the CDR3, the DNA is TGTGCCAGCAGTGTTACACAGCGGGATGGCTACACCTTC. Translated: CASSVTQRDGYTF.